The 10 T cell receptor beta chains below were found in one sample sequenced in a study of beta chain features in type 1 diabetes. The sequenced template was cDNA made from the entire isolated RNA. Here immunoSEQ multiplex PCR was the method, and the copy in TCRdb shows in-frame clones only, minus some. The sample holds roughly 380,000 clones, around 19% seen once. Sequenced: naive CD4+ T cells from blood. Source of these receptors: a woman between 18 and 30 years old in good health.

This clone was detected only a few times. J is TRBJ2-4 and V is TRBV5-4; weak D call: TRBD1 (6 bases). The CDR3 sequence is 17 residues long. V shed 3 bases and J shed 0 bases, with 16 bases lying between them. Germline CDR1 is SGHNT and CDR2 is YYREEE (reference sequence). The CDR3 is CASSWGQFRSAKNIQYF. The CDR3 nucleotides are TGTGCCAGCAGCTGGGGACAATTTAGGTCAGCCAAAAACATTCAGTACTTC. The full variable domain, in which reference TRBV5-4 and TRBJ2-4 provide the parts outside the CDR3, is ETGVTQSPTHLIKTRGQQVTLRCSSQSGHNTVSWYQQALGQGPQFIFQYYREEENGRGNFPPRFSGLQFPNYSSELNVNALELDDSALYLCASSWGQFRSAKNIQYFGAGTRLSVL.

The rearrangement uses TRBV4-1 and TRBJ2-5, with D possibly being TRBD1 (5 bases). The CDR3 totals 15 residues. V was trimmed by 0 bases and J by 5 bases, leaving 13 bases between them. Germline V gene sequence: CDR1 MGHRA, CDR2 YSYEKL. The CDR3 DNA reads TGCGCCAGCAGCCAAGATCCCCAGGGTCGGGAGACCCAGTACTTC. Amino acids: CASSQDPQGRETQYF.

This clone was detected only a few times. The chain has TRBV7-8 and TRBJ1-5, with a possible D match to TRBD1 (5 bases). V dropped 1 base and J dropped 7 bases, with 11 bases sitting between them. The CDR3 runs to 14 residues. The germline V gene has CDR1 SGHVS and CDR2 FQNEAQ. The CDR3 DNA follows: TGTGCCAGCAGCTTAGAGGCCAGGGAACAGCCCCAGCATTTT. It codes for CASSLEAREQPQHF. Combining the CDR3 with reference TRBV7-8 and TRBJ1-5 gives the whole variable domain GAGVSQSPRYKVAKRGQDVALRCDPISGHVSLFWYQQALGQGPEFLTYFQNEAQLDKSGLPSDRFFAERPEGSVSTLKIQRTQQEDSAVYLCASSLEAREQPQHFGDGTRLSIL.

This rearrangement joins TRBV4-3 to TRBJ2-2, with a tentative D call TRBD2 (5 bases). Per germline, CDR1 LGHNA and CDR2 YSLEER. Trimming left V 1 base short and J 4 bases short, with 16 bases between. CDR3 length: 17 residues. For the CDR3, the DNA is TGCGCCAGCAGCCAAGGATCTTCGGTAGGGAGCACCGGGGAGCTGTTTTTT. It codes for CASSQGSSVGSTGELFF.

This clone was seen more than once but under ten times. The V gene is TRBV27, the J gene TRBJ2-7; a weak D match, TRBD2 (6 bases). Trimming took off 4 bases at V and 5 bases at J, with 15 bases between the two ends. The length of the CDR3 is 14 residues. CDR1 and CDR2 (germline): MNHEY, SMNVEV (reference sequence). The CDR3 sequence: CASSYKEGINEQYF. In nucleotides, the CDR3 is TGTGCCAGCAGTTACAAGGAGGGTATCAACGAGCAGTACTTC.

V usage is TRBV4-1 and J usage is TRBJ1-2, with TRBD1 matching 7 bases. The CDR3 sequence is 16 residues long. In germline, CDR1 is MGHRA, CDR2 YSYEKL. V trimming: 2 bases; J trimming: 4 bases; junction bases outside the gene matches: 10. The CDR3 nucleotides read TGCGCCAGCAGCCAAATCGGGACAGCAACAAGCTATGGCTACACCTTC. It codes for CASSQIGTATSYGYTF.

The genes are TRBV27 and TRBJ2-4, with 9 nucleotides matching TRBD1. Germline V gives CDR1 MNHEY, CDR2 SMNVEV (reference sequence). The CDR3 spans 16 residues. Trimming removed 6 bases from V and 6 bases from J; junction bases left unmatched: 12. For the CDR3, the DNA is TGTGCCAGCAGCCGGGACAGGGCCTTGGAAACAAACATTCAGTACTTC. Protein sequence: CASSRDRALETNIQYF.

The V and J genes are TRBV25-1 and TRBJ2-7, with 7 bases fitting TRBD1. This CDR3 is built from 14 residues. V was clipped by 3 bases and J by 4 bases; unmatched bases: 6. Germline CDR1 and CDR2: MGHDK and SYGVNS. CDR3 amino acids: CASSDTTGEYEQYF. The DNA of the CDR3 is TGTGCCAGCAGTGACACTACAGGGGAATACGAGCAGTACTTC.

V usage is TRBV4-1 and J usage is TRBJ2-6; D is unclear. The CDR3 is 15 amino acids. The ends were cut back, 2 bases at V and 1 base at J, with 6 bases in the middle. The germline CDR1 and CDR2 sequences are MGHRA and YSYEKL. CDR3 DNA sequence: TGCGCCAGCAGCCAATTCCTTTCTGGGGCCAACGTCCTGACTTTC. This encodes CASSQFLSGANVLTF.

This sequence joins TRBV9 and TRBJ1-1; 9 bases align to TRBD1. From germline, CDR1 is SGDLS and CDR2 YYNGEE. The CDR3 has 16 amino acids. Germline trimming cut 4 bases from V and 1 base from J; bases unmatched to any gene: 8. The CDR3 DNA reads TGTGCCAGCAGCCCCTCGCGGGGACAGGGGAACACTGAAGCTTTCTTT. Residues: CASSPSRGQGNTEAFF.